This note documents a single T cell receptor beta chain sequence. The sample is drawn from a study of blood T cell repertoires in COVID-19. On the study more broadly: COVID-19 samples, acute and convalescent, were from the United States, Italy and Spain.

The assay was immunoSEQ multiplex PCR, and TCRdb's table has in-frame clones only and misses some. The repertoire holds 84,000 or so clones, with just under 80% as singletons. One Seattle source followed patients from active infection through their disease course. V was pared by 2 bases and J by 4 bases, with 12 bases between. Germline-derived CDR1 and CDR2 are LGHNA and YNFKEQ. The CDR3 runs to 15 residues. This TCR was sampled from a man between 65 and 85 years old with COVID-19, enrolled during active disease. The chain joins TRBV4-2 to TRBJ2-1; unclear D gene. The material sequenced was peripheral blood. CDR3 loop: CASSQILDTYNEQFF. CDR3 DNA sequence: TGTGCCAGCAGCCAAATCTTAGACACATACAATGAGCAGTTCTTC.